This T cell receptor (beta chain) was retrieved from a study of cytomegalovirus exposure and HLA in healthy donors. Study observations and caveats: It was shown in a later analysis that HLA-associated TCR beta chains were more clonally expanded than other, equally common chains. In a later analysis, a genetic analysis reported fewer productive-TCR N-insertions in an Asian-associated ancestry cluster than the cohort average.

Germline lookup yields CDR1 SGHDT and CDR2 YYEEEE. V was trimmed by 1 base and J by 0 bases, leaving 11 bases between them. The CDR3 is 15 amino acids. This clone has only a few counts. Its antigen is not identified. The PCR contained 60 Vbeta and 13 Jbeta primers. Measured with immunoSEQ multiplex PCR; TCRdb has only the in-frame clones, and not every one. The sample includes about 130,000 clones, about 8.9% of them seen just once. This chain uses TRBV5-6 with TRBJ2-7; D is unclear. The sequence came from a man aged 50 to 59 in good health and CMV-seronegative. Sequenced material: PBMCs. The CDR3 DNA reads TGTGCCAGCAGCTTGAGAACAGTGAACTCCTACGAGCAGTACTTC. This encodes CASSLRTVNSYEQYF.